The TCR beta chain under discussion was sequenced for a study of vaccination and CD4 T cells after COVID-19. Study-level findings and limits: The median count of SARS-CoV-2-reactive clonotypes rose from roughly 21 to 40, not significantly.

Oncomine TCR Beta short-read sequencing was applied to DNA from cultured CD4+ T cells. MiXCR was run by TCRdb on the PCR reads, yielding one entry per CDR3 protein. Of about 19,000 distinct CDR3 sequences listed, roughly 70% are singletons. As to treatment: approximately nine-day PBMC culture with coronavirus spike peptide pools or control peptides (ViraFEST assay). Wells that each held around 2 million PBMCs were cultured with roughly 9.8 IU/ml IL-2 and 7.5 to 10 ug/ml peptide pools. This clonotype was seen once. Its antigen is not known. Trimming shortened V by 4 bases and J by 0 bases, and 19 bases separated the two germline ends. Germline lookup yields CDR1 SEHNR and CDR2 FQNEAQ (reference sequence). The CDR3 spans 18 residues.

The TCR comes from a human donor who had recovered from COVID-19. The chain couples TRBV7-9 to TRBJ1-3; perhaps TRBD1 as D (5 bases). Material for sequencing was CD4+ T cells from blood, cultured in vitro. The CDR3 DNA sequence: TGTGCCAGCAGCTCAGGACGGGGGGGACTTTCCTCTGGAAACACCATATATTTT. Translated: CASSSGRGGLSSGNTIYF. The full variable domain, rest sourced from reference TRBV7-9 and TRBJ1-3, is DTGVSQNPRHKITKRGQNVTFRCDPISEHNRLYWYRQTLGQGPEFLTYFQNEAQLEKSRLLSDRFSAERPKGSFSTLEIQRTEQGDSAMYLCASSSGRGGLSSGNTIYFGEGSWLTVV.